This entry lists 18 T cell receptor beta chains sequenced from one sample in a study of cytomegalovirus exposure and HLA in healthy donors. 13 Jbeta primers and 60 Vbeta primers were used for the PCR. This table comes from immunoSEQ multiplex PCR, and its TCRdb copy is limited to in-frame clones, with some not included. The sample records 160,000 or so clones, 80% being singletons. Sequencing was done on a sample of PBMCs. Receptor source: a woman between 45 and 60 years old in good health and CMV-seronegative.

The chain employs TRBV19 and TRBJ2-3, with a possible D match to TRBD2 (5 bases). The V end lost 6 bases, the J end lost 2 bases, and 18 bases lay between the germline ends. Germline CDR1 and CDR2: LNHDA and SQIVND (reference sequence). The CDR3 is 16 residues long. The CDR3 nucleotides read TGTGCCAGTAGCCCCGAGGGAGCTAGCTACACAGATACGCAGTATTTT. It codes for CASSPEGASYTDTQYF.

This chain connects TRBV7-3 to TRBJ1-1, with 7 bases lining up with TRBD1. The CDR3 spans 14 residues. The trim removed 4 bases at V and 2 bases at J, leaving 4 bases unmatched. In germline, CDR1 is SGHTA, CDR2 FQGTGA. The CDR3 DNA follows: TGTGCCAGCAGCTCAGGGACAGATAACACTGAAGCTTTCTTT. As protein: CASSSGTDNTEAFF.

This chain connects TRBV19 to TRBJ2-7; 8 positions agree with TRBD2. This CDR3 has 15 amino acids. Looked up from germline, CDR1 is LNHDA and CDR2 is SQIVND (reference sequence). V shed 9 bases and J 0 bases; nucleotides not matched to a gene: 10. DNA of the CDR3: TGTGCCAGCGGGCGTGCGGGGGGCTTCTCCTACGAGCAGTACTTC. Translation: CASGRAGGFSYEQYF.

The gene calls are TRBV27 and TRBJ2-1; possibly TRBD2 for D (5 bases). The CDR3 contains 13 residues. Trimming pared 5 bases from V and 9 bases from J, leaving 14 bases between. Per the germline V gene, CDR1 is MNHEY and CDR2 is SMNVEV (reference sequence). CDR3 nucleotide sequence: TGTGCCAGCAGTGAATATTTAGCGCGTGAGCAGTTCTTC. Its protein product is CASSEYLAREQFF.

This clone was seen just once. This chain links TRBV5-1 with TRBJ1-5, with D unresolved. Per germline, CDR1 SGHRS and CDR2 YFSETQ. The length of the CDR3 is 13 residues. Trimming stripped 0 bases from V and 4 bases from J, with 5 bases between. CDR3 sequence: CASSLALNQPQHF. The CDR3 DNA sequence: TGCGCCAGCAGCTTGGCACTAAATCAGCCCCAGCATTTT.

The CDR3 loop reads CASSLSIGTSWYEQFF. In DNA form, the CDR3 reads TGTGCCAGCAGTTTATCCATAGGGACTAGCTGGTACGAGCAGTTCTTC. The chain employs TRBV27 and TRBJ2-1; 9 positions match TRBD2. V dropped 0 bases and J dropped 10; count of bases not matched to a gene: 10. CDR1 and CDR2 (germline): MNHEY, SMNVEV (reference sequence). This CDR3 is built from 16 residues.

As to this clone: Other DNA sequences in the sample encode the same CDR3. The chain couples TRBV5-5 to TRBJ2-2; the match to TRBD2 covers 12 bases. Germline CDR1 is SGHKS and CDR2 is YYEKEE (reference sequence). After removal of 2 bases from V and 0 bases from J, the junction contained 5 bases not matched to a gene. This CDR3 is 18 amino acids long. The CDR3 loop reads CASSLGLAGGPNTGELFF. The DNA for the CDR3 is TGTGCCAGCAGCTTAGGGCTAGCGGGGGGGCCGAACACCGGGGAGCTGTTTTTT.

This rearrangement joins TRBV28 to TRBJ2-7; TRBD1 agrees at 7 bases. V shed 1 base and J 1 base; nucleotides not matched to a gene: 1. The CDR3 runs to 14 residues. CDR1 and CDR2 (germline): MDHEN, SYDVKM. The CDR3 is CASSLSQGSYEQYF. The CDR3 region has the DNA TGTGCCAGCAGTTTATCACAGGGGTCCTACGAGCAGTACTTC.

This chain uses TRBV5-6 with TRBJ1-2, with 12 nucleotides matching TRBD1. J was trimmed by 4 bases and V by 2 bases; bases with no gene match: 9. The CDR3 length is 17 residues. From germline, CDR1 is SGHDT and CDR2 YYEEEE. The CDR3 DNA follows: TGTGCCAGCAGCTTCGGGACAGGGGGCCTCCCCTTCTATGGCTACACCTTC. Its protein product is CASSFGTGGLPFYGYTF.

To note about this clone: In the same sample, other DNA sequences code for this CDR3. The chain has TRBV7-2 and TRBJ1-1; 7 positions match TRBD1. The CDR3 totals 14 residues. Germline V gene lookup returns CDR1 SGHTA and CDR2 FQGNSA. V gave up 4 bases and J gave up 0 bases; unmatched junction bases: 2. CDR3 coding DNA: TGTGCCAGCAGCTCCGGGACAGTGAACACTGAAGCTTTCTTT. It translates to CASSSGTVNTEAFF.

The rearrangement links TRBV5-4 to TRBJ1-2; TRBD1 matches 7 bases. The CDR3 has 17 amino acids. CDR1 and CDR2 (germline): SGHNT, YYREEE (reference sequence). The J segment lost 7 bases and the V segment lost 4 bases, leaving 19 bases of the junction unmatched. CDR3 nucleotides: TGTGCCAGCAGCCTCCCCCCGATAGGGGGCGGAATAGGTGGCTACACCTTC. This translates into CASSLPPIGGGIGGYTF.

This rearrangement joins TRBV5-6 to TRBJ2-7, with a weak D call TRBD1 (5 bases). Germline CDR1 is SGHDT and CDR2 is YYEEEE. The CDR3 loop spans 14 amino acids. V shed 1 base and J shed 2 bases, with 10 bases lying between them. DNA of the CDR3: TGTGCCAGCAGCTTGCAGGGTCACGCCTACGAGCAGTACTTC. Protein sequence: CASSLQGHAYEQYF.

This sequence joins TRBV5-4 and TRBJ1-5; 8 nucleotides line up with TRBD1. The V and J ends lost 4 bases and 2 bases, in that order; junction bases with no gene match: 2. Per germline, CDR1 SGHNT and CDR2 YYREEE (reference sequence). The CDR3 totals 14 residues. The CDR3 region has the DNA TGTGCCAGCAGCCCGGACAGGGGCAATCAGCCCCAGCATTTT. Amino acids: CASSPDRGNQPQHF.

V gene TRBV2 combines with J gene TRBJ1-5; D is ambiguous. Trimming pared 1 base from V and 5 bases from J, leaving 9 bases between. The CDR3 covers 14 residues. Germline V gives CDR1 SNHLY, CDR2 FYNNEI. DNA of the CDR3: TGTGCCAGCAGTGAAGGTTCTAACTATCAGCCCCAGCATTTT. Translating gives CASSEGSNYQPQHF.

This chain joins TRBV6-6 and TRBJ2-3; D is undetermined. Germline V gene sequence: CDR1 MNHNY, CDR2 SVGAGI (reference sequence). The CDR3 length is 11 residues. V shed 4 bases and J shed 6 bases, with 5 bases lying between them. CDR3 bases: TGTGCCAGCAGTTCATCCGATACGCAGTATTTT. The encoded protein is CASSSSDTQYF.

The chain combines TRBV7-9 with TRBJ2-5, with 9 positions matching TRBD2. The CDR3 runs to 14 residues. Trimming removed 8 bases from V and 2 bases from J; junction bases left unmatched: 6. CDR1 and CDR2 from the germline V gene are SEHNR and FQNEAQ (reference sequence). The CDR3 coding sequence is TGTGCCAGCCTCCCCCTAGCGGGACAAGAGACCCAGTACTTC. Translated, it gives CASLPLAGQETQYF.

This clone was seen a handful of times. The rearrangement uses TRBV2 and TRBJ1-5, with TRBD1 matching over 10 bases. Germline CDR1 SNHLY, CDR2 FYNNEI. This CDR3 has 15 residues. The V and J ends lost 6 bases and 7 bases, in that order; junction bases with no gene match: 9. This CDR3 reads CASRADRGQLQPQHF. The CDR3 bases are TGTGCCAGCAGGGCAGACAGGGGGCAGCTGCAGCCCCAGCATTTT.

This clone was detected once. The V and J genes are TRBV10-3 and TRBJ1-2, with 8 bases matching TRBD1. The CDR3 has 13 amino acids. From germline, CDR1 is ENHRY and CDR2 SYGVKD. J gave up 3 bases and V 11 bases, and 8 bases lay outside the gene matches. The DNA for the CDR3 is TGTGCCGTAGGGATGGGACAGGACTATGGCTACACCTTC. Its protein product is CAVGMGQDYGYTF.